The entry that follows covers one T cell receptor (beta chain) sequence. Its specificity is unknown. V dropped 1 base and J dropped 7; count of bases not matched to a gene: 7. Germline V CDR1 and CDR2: LNHDA, SQIVND (reference sequence). This CDR3 has 18 amino acids. RNA transcripts served as the template for amplifying TCR beta CDR3 regions. An initial round of RT-PCR targeting the TCR CDR3 relied on the HTBI primer set. TCRdb passed the multiplex PCR reads through MiXCR, listing each CDR3 protein once. The table records under 450,000 distinct CDR3 sequences, about 18% of them present only once. Drawn at first hyperthyroidism diagnosis, the blood sample preceded any ophthalmopathy symptoms. This entry comes from a study of T cells in Graves' hyperthyroidism and ophthalmopathy. Study conclusions and caveats: Using 13 V-J features, a model discriminated ophthalmopathy from stable hyperthyroidism.

This chain links TRBV19 with TRBJ2-1, with 16 bases identical to TRBD2. Source material: blood. The source is a woman under 40 with Graves' hyperthyroidism that later progressed to Graves' ophthalmopathy. This CDR3 reads CASSIGGLAGGPGNEQFF. The CDR3 coding sequence is TGTGCCAGTAGTATAGGGGGACTAGCGGGAGGGCCCGGGAATGAGCAGTTCTTC. Full variable domain (missing parts from reference TRBV19 and TRBJ2-1): DGGITQSPKYLFRKEGQNVTLSCEQNLNHDAMYWYRQDPGQGLRLIYYSQIVNDFQKGDIAEGYSVSREKKESFPLTVTSAQKNPTAFYLCASSIGGLAGGPGNEQFFGPGTRLTVL.